The T cell receptor (beta chain) under discussion was sequenced for a study of T-cell reconstitution after alpha-beta-depleted transplantation in children. Preparation of the TCRbeta library used unique molecular identifiers. TCRdb fed the PCR reads into MiXCR, producing one record per CDR3 protein. The sample has 170,000 or so distinct CDR3 sequences; 6.5% to 7.5% are singletons. This clonotype was observed many times. Trimming removed 9 bases at V and 10 bases at J, with 19 bases between. Germline V gene data show CDR1 as MNHEY and CDR2 as SVGAGI. The CDR3 loop spans 13 amino acids. This chain uses TRBV6-5 with TRBJ2-1; D gene uncertain. The sequencing here drew on PBMCs from the stem cell graft donor, taken from the stem cell graft. This TCR was sampled from a human donor who donated a stem cell graft to a child with Wiskott-Aldrich syndrome. The CDR3 loop is CASYSTYVSEQFF. The CDR3 DNA is TGTGCCAGTTACTCTACATATGTTTCGGAGCAGTTCTTC.